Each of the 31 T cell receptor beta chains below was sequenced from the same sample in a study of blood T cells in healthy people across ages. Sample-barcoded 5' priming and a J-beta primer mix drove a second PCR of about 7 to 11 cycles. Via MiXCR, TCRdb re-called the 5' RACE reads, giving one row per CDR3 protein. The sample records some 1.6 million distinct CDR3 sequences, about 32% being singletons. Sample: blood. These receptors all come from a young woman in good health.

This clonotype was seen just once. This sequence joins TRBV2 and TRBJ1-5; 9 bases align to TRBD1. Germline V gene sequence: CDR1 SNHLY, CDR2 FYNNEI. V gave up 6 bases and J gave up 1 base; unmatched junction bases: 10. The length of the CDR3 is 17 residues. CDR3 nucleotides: TGTGCCAGCAGAAAGGGACAGGGCCCCCAGAGCAATCAGCCCCAGCATTTT. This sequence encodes CASRKGQGPQSNQPQHF. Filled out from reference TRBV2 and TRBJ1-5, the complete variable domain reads EPEVTQTPSHQVTQMGQEVILRCVPISNHLYFYWYRQILGQKVEFLVSFYNNEISEKSEIFDDQFSVERPDGSNFTLKIRSTKLEDSAMYFCASRKGQGPQSNQPQHFGDGTRLSIL.

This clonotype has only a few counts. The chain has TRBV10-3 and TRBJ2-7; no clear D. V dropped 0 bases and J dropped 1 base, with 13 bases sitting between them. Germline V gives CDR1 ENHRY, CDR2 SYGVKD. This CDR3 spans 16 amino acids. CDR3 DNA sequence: TGTGCCATCAGTGAGTCAACTCGACTGGTTTCCTACGAGCAGTACTTC. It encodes CAISESTRLVSYEQYF.

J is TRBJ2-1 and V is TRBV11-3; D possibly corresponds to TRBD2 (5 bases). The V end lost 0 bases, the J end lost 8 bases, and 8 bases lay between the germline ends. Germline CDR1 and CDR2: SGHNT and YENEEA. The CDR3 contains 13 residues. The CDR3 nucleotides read TGTGCCAGCAGCTTAGATGCGAGGGATGAGCAGTTCTTC. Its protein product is CASSLDARDEQFF.

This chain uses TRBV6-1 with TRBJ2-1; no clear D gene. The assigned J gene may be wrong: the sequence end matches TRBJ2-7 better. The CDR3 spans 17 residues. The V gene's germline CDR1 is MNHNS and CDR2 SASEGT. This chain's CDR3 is CASSEMSGLSSYNEQYF. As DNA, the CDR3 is TGTGCCAGCAGTGAAATGTCGGGCCTAAGCTCCTACAATGAGCAGTACTTC.

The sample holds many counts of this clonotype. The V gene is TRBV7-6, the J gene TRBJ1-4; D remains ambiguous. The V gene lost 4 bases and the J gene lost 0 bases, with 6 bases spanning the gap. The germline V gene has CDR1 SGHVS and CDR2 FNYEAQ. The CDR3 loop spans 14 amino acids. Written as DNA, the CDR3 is TGTGCCAGCAGCTCGGGAGCAACTAATGAAAAACTGTTTTTT. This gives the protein CASSSGATNEKLFF.

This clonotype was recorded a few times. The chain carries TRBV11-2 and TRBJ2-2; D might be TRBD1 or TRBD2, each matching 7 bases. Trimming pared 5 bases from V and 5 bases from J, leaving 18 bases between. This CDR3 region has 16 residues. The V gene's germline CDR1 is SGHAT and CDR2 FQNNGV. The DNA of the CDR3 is TGTGCCAGCAGCCGGGGGGCAAACAGGGGAACCGGGGAGCTGTTTTTT. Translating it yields CASSRGANRGTGELFF.

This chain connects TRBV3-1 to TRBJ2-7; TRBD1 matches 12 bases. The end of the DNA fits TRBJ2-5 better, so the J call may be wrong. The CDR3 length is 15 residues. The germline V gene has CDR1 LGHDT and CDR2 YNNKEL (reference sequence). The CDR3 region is CASSYGTGGAETQYF. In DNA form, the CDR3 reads TGTGCCAGCAGCTACGGGACAGGGGGCGCCGAGACCCAGTACTTC.

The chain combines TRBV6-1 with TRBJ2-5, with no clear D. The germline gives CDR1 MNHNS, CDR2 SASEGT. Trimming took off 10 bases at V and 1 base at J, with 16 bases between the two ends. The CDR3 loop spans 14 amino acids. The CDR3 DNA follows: TGTGCCACCGACTCTCGGCGGTTCCAAGAGACCCAGTACTTC. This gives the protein CATDSRRFQETQYF.

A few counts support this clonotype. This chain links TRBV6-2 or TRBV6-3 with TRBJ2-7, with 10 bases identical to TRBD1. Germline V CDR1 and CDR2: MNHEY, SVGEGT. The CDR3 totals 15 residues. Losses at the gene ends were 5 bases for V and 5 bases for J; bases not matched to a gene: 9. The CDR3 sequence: CASSEPGTGDDEQYF. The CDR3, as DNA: TGTGCCAGCAGTGAGCCCGGGACAGGGGATGACGAGCAGTACTTC.

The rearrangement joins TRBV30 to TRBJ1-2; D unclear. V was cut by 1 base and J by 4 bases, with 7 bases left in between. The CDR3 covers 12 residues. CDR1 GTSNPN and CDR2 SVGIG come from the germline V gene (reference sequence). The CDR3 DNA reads TGTGCCTGGAGTGGATCACCCTATGGCTACACCTTC. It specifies CAWSGSPYGYTF. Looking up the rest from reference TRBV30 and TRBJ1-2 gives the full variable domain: SQTIHQWPATLVQPVGSPLSLECTVEGTSNPNLYWYRQAAGRGLQLLFYSVGIGQISSEVPQNLSASRPQDRQFILSSKKLLLSDSGFYLCAWSGSPYGYTFGSGTRLTVV.

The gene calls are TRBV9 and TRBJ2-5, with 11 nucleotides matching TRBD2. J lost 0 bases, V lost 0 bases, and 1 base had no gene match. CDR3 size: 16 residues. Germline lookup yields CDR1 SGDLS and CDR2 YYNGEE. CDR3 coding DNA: TGTGCCAGCAGCGTAGCGGGACTAGCGGACCAAGAGACCCAGTACTTC. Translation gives CASSVAGLADQETQYF.

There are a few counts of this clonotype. CDR3 nucleotide sequence: TGTGCCAGCAGTGAAGGGAGTAGCGGGATATGGGGGATCAGGGAGCAGTACTTC. It encodes CASSEGSSGIWGIREQYF. The chain recombines TRBV6-1 with TRBJ2-7; TRBD2 aligns across 8 bases. Germline V gene data show CDR1 as MNHNS and CDR2 as SASEGT. The CDR3 extends over 18 amino acids. V shed 1 base and J 7 bases; nucleotides not matched to a gene: 18.

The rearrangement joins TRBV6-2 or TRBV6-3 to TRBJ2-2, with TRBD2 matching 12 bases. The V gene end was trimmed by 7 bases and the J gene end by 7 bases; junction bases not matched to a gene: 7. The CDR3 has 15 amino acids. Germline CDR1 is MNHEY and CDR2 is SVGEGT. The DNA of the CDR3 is TGTGCCAGCACTATGACTAGCGGGAGTTTCGGGGAGCTGTTTTTT. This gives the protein CASTMTSGSFGELFF.

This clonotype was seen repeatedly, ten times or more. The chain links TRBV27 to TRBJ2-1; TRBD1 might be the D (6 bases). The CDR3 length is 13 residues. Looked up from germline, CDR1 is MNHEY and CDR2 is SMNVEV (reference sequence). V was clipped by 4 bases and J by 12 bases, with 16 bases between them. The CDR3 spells CASSSDSSLGQFF. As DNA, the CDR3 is TGTGCCAGCAGTTCGGACAGTAGTTTGGGGCAGTTCTTC.

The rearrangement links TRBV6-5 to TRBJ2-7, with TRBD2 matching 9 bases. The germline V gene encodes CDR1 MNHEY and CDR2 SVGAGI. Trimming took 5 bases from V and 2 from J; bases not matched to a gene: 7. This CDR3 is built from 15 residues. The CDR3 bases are TGTGCCAGCAGTCACGCAGCGGGAGGCCCCTACGAGCAGTACTTC. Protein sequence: CASSHAAGGPYEQYF.

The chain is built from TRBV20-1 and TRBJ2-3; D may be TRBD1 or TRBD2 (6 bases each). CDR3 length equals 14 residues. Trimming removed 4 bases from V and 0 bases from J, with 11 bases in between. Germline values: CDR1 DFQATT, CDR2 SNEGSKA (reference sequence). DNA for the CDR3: TGCAGTGCTACCAAGGGGGGTAGCACAGATACGCAGTATTTT. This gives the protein CSATKGGSTDTQYF.

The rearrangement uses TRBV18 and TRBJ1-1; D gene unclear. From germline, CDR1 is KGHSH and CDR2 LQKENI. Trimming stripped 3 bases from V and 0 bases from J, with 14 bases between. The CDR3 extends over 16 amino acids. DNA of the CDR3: TGTGCCAGCTCACCGTCTCACAGCCCCTTGAACACTGAAGCTTTCTTT. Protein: CASSPSHSPLNTEAFF.

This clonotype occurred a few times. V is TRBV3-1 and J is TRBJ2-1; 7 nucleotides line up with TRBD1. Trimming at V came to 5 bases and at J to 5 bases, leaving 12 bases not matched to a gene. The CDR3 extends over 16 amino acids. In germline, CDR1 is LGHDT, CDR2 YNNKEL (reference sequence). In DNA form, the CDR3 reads TGTGCCAGCAGCTTCCAAGTGGACAGGATGGACAATGAGCAGTTCTTC. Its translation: CASSFQVDRMDNEQFF.

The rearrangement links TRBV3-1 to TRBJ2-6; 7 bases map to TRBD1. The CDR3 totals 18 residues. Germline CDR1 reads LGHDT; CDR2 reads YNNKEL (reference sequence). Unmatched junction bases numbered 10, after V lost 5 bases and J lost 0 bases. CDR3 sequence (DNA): TGTGCCAGCAGCAGTCGGGACAGACTAACCTCTGGGGCCAACGTCCTGACTTTC. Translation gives CASSSRDRLTSGANVLTF.

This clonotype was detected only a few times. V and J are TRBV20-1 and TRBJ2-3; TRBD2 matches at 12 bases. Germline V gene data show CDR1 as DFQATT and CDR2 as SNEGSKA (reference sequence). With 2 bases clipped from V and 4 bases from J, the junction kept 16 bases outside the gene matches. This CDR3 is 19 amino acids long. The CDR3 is CSARNVYLALAGGSDTQYF. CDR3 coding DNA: TGCAGTGCTAGAAACGTTTATCTTGCGCTAGCGGGAGGGTCAGATACGCAGTATTTT.

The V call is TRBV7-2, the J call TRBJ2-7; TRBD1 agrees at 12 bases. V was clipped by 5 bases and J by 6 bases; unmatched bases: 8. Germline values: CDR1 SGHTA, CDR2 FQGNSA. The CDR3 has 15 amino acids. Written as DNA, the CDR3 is TGTGCCAGCAGCGCCAGAAGGGACAGGGGGCGCGAGCAGTACTTC. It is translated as CASSARRDRGREQYF.

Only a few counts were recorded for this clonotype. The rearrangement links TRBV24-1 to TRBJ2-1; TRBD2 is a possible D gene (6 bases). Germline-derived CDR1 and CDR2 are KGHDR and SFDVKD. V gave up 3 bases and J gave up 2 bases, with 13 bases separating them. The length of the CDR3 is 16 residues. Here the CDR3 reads CATSDPGTRTYNEQFF. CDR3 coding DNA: TGTGCCACCAGTGATCCCGGGACTCGTACCTACAATGAGCAGTTCTTC.

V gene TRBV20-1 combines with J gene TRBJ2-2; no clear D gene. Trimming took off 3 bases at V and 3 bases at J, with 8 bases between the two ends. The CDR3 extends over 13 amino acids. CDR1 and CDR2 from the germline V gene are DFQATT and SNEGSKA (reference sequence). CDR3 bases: TGCAGTGCTAGGTATCGGGACACCGGGGAGCTGTTTTTT. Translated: CSARYRDTGELFF.

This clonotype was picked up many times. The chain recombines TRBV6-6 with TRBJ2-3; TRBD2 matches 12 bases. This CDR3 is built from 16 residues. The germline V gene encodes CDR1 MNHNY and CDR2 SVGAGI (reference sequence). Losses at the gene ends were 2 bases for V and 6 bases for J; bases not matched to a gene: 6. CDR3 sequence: CASSYGLAGGPDTQYF. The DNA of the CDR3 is TGTGCCAGCAGTTACGGTCTAGCGGGAGGGCCGGATACGCAGTATTTT.

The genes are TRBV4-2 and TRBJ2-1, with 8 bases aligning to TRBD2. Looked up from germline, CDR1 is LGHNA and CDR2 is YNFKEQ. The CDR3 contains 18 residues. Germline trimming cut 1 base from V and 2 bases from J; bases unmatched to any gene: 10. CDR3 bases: TGTGCCAGCAGCCAAGGGGGAAGCGGGGGAATCGCCTACAATGAGCAGTTCTTC. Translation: CASSQGGSGGIAYNEQFF.

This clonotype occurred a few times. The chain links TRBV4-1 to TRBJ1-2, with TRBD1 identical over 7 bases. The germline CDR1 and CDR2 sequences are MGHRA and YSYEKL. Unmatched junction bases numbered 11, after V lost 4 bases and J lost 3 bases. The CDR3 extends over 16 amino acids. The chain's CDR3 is CASSRQGFPADYGYTF. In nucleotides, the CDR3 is TGCGCCAGCAGCCGACAGGGTTTTCCCGCGGACTATGGCTACACCTTC.

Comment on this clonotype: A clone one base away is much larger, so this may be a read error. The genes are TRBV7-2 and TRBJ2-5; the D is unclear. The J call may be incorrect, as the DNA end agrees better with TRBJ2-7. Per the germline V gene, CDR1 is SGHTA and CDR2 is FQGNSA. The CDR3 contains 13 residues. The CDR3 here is CASSLTRSCEQYF. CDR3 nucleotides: TGTGCCAGCAGCTTAACGCGCTCCTGCGAGCAGTACTTC.

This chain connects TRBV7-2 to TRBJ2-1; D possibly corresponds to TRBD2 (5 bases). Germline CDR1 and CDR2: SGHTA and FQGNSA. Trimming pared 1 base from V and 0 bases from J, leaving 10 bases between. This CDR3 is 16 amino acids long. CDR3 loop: CASSLVGLNSYNEQFF. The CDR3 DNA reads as TGTGCCAGCAGCTTAGTTGGACTGAACTCCTACAATGAGCAGTTCTTC.

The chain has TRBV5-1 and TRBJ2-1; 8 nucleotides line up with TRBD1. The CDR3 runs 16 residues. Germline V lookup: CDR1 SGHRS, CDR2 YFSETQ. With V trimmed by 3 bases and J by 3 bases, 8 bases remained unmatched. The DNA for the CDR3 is TGCGCCAGCAGCTCGGACAGGGTAGACTACTACAATGAGCAGTTCTTC. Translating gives CASSSDRVDYYNEQFF.

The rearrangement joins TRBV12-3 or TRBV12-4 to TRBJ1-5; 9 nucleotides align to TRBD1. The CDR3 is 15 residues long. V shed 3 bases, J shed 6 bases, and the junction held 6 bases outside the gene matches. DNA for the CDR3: TGTGCCAGCAGTTTGGCGGGACAGGGTTTTCAGCCCCAGCATTTT. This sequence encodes CASSLAGQGFQPQHF.

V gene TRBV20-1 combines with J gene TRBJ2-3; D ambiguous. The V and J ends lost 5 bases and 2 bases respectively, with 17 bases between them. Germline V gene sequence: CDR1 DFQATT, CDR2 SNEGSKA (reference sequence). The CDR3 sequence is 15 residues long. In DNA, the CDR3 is TGCAGTGCTCCCCCCTATCAGCGTACCACAGATACGCAGTATTTT. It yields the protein CSAPPYQRTTDTQYF.